One sample yielded the 5 T cell receptor beta chains listed below, sequenced in a study of cytomegalovirus exposure and HLA in healthy donors. With 60 Vbeta and 13 Jbeta primers, the PCR was carried out. Sequencing was performed with immunoSEQ multiplex PCR; in TCRdb, only in-frame clones are kept and a portion is missing. This sample carries 150,000 or so clones, roughly 82% of them seen once, and the ten largest clones take more than 6.5%. Material: PBMCs. The source of these receptors is a woman aged 50 to 65 in good health and CMV-seropositive.

V is TRBV25-1 and J is TRBJ1-4; possibly TRBD1 for D (6 bases). The CDR3 is 15 amino acids. From germline, CDR1 is MGHDK and CDR2 SYGVNS. The V end was cut by 1 base, the J end by 6 bases, with 12 bases between. The CDR3: CASSEWNRADEKLFF. The CDR3 DNA follows: TGTGCCAGCAGTGAATGGAACAGGGCAGATGAAAAACTGTTTTTT.

The chain combines TRBV27 with TRBJ2-7; possible D gene TRBD1, 6 bases. The germline CDR1 and CDR2 sequences are MNHEY and SMNVEV (reference sequence). The CDR3 has 16 amino acids. Trimming took 5 bases from V and 2 from J, leaving 19 bases between them. DNA of the CDR3: TGTGCCAGCAGTCCCAAGTCCCTCAGGGGCCCCTACGAGCAGTACTTC. This gives the protein CASSPKSLRGPYEQYF.

This chain joins TRBV6-5 and TRBJ2-2, with a weak D call TRBD1 (6 bases). Germline V CDR1 and CDR2: MNHEY, SVGAGI. The germline V and J ends were trimmed by 6 bases and 6 bases, with 14 bases remaining between them. CDR3 length: 14 amino acids. CDR3 region: CASSNDRNPGELFF. CDR3 sequence (DNA): TGTGCCAGCAGCAATGACAGGAATCCCGGGGAGCTGTTTTTT.

This clone was observed a single time. V gene TRBV4-2 combines with J gene TRBJ1-1; 9 bases line up with TRBD1. There are 18 residues in the CDR3. V shed 4 bases, J shed 7 bases, and the junction held 19 bases outside the gene matches. The V gene's germline CDR1 is LGHNA and CDR2 YNFKEQ. The CDR3 DNA follows: TGTGCCAGCAGCCGAGAGGCCGGGACAGGGCTGCTGAATGGTGAAGCTTTCTTT. Its translation is CASSREAGTGLLNGEAFF.

The gene calls are TRBV11-2 and TRBJ2-1, with a tentative D call TRBD1 (7 bases). V lost 4 bases and J 7 bases, leaving 23 bases between the germline ends. This CDR3 is 17 amino acids long. Germline V lookup: CDR1 SGHAT, CDR2 FQNNGV. CDR3: CASSSRQGGIVLNEQFF. As DNA, the CDR3 is TGTGCCAGCAGCTCCCGACAGGGAGGCATCGTTTTAAATGAGCAGTTCTTC.